The 23 T cell receptor beta chains given below trace back to one sample, sequenced in a study of glioma-infiltrating T cells. The iRepertoire nested amplicon-rescue multiplex PCR amplified TCR alpha and beta CDR3s from RNA. In TCRdb, the multiplex PCR reads were re-called with MiXCR into one record per CDR3 protein. The table lists some 99,000 distinct CDR3 sequences, less than 30% of them singletons. Sequencing input: glioma tissue, nonneoplastic brain tissue, or PBMCs (not recorded which). The receptors were sampled from a human donor with low-grade glioma or glioblastoma, undergoing nonglioma brain surgery, or in good health (not recorded which).

This clonotype has only one observation. A single base separates this from a much larger clone, so it may be a read error. The rearrangement links TRBV7-2 to TRBJ2-7; weak D call: TRBD1 (5 bases). CDR3 length equals 12 residues. Germline V lookup: CDR1 SGHTA, CDR2 FQGNSA. The CDR3 loop is CDSSPGFDEQYF. The CDR3 DNA reads as TGTGACAGCAGCCCAGGGTTTGACGAGCAGTACTTC.

This clonotype turned up a few times. The V and J genes are TRBV9 and TRBJ1-3; D is perhaps TRBD1 (6 bases). The CDR3 runs to 14 residues. Germline V CDR1 and CDR2: SGDLS, YYNGEE. V was shortened by 2 bases and J by 0 bases, with 6 bases between the two germline ends. CDR3 in amino acids: CASSVDSSGNTIYF. CDR3 in DNA: TGTGCCAGCAGCGTGGACAGCTCTGGAAACACCATATATTTT.

This clonotype has ten or more counts. This chain joins TRBV11-2 and TRBJ2-7, with 7 bases that match TRBD1. Germline lookup yields CDR1 SGHAT and CDR2 FQNNGV. V lost 2 bases and J lost 9; bases outside the gene matches: 16. There are 16 residues in the CDR3. DNA for the CDR3: TGTGCCAGCAGCTTAAAACTGGAGATGAAACAGGGGAGGCAGTACTTC. This codes for CASSLKLEMKQGRQYF.

This clonotype was counted a single time. J is TRBJ1-1 and V is TRBV19, with D maybe TRBD1 (5 bases). From germline, CDR1 is LNHDA and CDR2 SQIVND (reference sequence). CDR3 length: 13 residues. Deletions cut 7 bases from V and 1 base from J, with 10 bases between. The CDR3 nucleotides are TGTGCCAGTATGCGGCAGGGGAACACTGAAGCTTTCTTT. This encodes CASMRQGNTEAFF. Variable domain in full (rest from reference TRBV19 and TRBJ1-1): DGGITQSPKYLFRKEGQNVTLSCEQNLNHDAMYWYRQDPGQGLRLIYYSQIVNDFQKGDIAEGYSVSREKKESFPLTVTSAQKNPTAFYLCASMRQGNTEAFFGQGTRLTVV.

There are many counts of this clonotype. A much larger clone lies one base from this, so it may be a read error. This chain joins TRBV20-1 and TRBJ1-1; weak D call: TRBD1 (5 bases). V lost 7 bases and J lost 12, with 21 bases in between. Germline values: CDR1 DFQATT, CDR2 SNEGSKA (reference sequence). This CDR3 is built from 12 residues. CDR3 residues: CSVGRAEVETFF. DNA of the CDR3: TGCAGTGTGGGGCGGGCGGAGGTAGAAACTTTCTTT.

In its sample, this clonotype was seen many times. V is TRBV20-1 and J is TRBJ1-2; D remains unclear. Trimming took 3 bases from V and 10 from J, leaving 12 bases between them. CDR1 and CDR2 (germline): DFQATT, SNEGSKA (reference sequence). The CDR3 is 11 residues long. CDR3 loop: CSASQASYYTF. CDR3 sequence (DNA): TGCAGTGCTAGCCAGGCTTCTTACTACACCTTC.

This clonotype was observed a handful of times. The V and J genes are TRBV4-3 and TRBJ1-5; D is uncertain. Trimming cost V 0 bases and J 0 bases, with 12 bases left between them. Germline V CDR1 and CDR2: LGHNA, YSLEER. The CDR3 has 17 amino acids. The CDR3 region has the DNA TGCGCCAGCAGCCAAGAGGTAGGCAGGAGTAGCAATCAGCCCCAGCATTTT. It specifies CASSQEVGRSSNQPQHF.

This clonotype was seen at least ten times. V and J are TRBV6-1 and TRBJ2-6; D is tentatively TRBD1 or TRBD2 (5 bases each). The CDR3 has 19 residues. The germline V gene has CDR1 MNHNS and CDR2 SASEGT. The ends were cut back, 7 bases at V and 0 bases at J, with 22 bases in the middle. The CDR3 DNA follows: TGTGCCAGCAATTCCCTGGGGACGACAACACACTCTGGGGCCAACGTCCTGACTTTC. Translated: CASNSLGTTTHSGANVLTF.

In the case of this clonotype: A much larger clonotype is one base distant, so this may be a read error. The genes are TRBV12-3 or TRBV12-4 and TRBJ1-2; possible D gene TRBD1, 5 bases. The CDR3 loop spans 13 amino acids. Trimming removed 6 bases at V and 4 bases at J, with 12 bases between. The CDR3 here is CASRGGGGYGYTF. CDR3 coding DNA: TGTGCCAGCAGGGGGGGGGGGGGCTATGGCTACACCTTC.

This clonotype occurred many times. The chain recombines TRBV10-3 with TRBJ2-1; D is perhaps TRBD2 (5 bases). V lost 10 bases and J 8 bases, leaving 15 bases between the germline ends. The CDR3 loop spans 12 amino acids. Per the germline V gene, CDR1 is ENHRY and CDR2 is SYGVKD. Here the CDR3 DNA reads TGTGCCACGATGAGGACTGAGGATGAGCAGTTCTTC. Translating it yields CATMRTEDEQFF.

Many counts were recorded for this clonotype. V and J are TRBV3-1 and TRBJ1-3, with D hard to call. CDR1 LGHDT and CDR2 YNNKEL come from the germline V gene (reference sequence). The length of the CDR3 is 14 residues. V was pared by 4 bases and J by 2 bases, with 9 bases between. In DNA form, the CDR3 reads TGTGCCAGCAGCCCCGTCCATACTGGAAACACCATATATTTT. Encoded protein: CASSPVHTGNTIYF.

This clonotype came up many times. The chain carries TRBV4-3 and TRBJ2-3; 7 nucleotides align to TRBD1. After removal of 0 bases from V and 6 bases from J, the junction contained 6 bases not matched to a gene. Per the germline V gene, CDR1 is LGHNA and CDR2 is YSLEER. The CDR3 is made up of 15 amino acids. The CDR3 region is CASSQDVRGQDTQYF. The CDR3 DNA is TGCGCCAGCAGCCAAGATGTTCGGGGACAGGATACGCAGTATTTT.

This clonotype was seen many times. This sequence joins TRBV20-1 and TRBJ2-3; 10 bases match TRBD2. Unmatched junction bases numbered 6, after V lost 7 bases and J lost 2 bases. Germline assignment: CDR1 DFQATT and CDR2 SNEGSKA (reference sequence). The CDR3 has 14 residues. CDR3 residues: CSGHSGGYTDTQYF. In DNA form, the CDR3 reads TGCAGTGGCCATAGCGGGGGGTACACAGATACGCAGTATTTT.

This clonotype has only a few counts. The chain's CDR3 is CATSRFHEQFF. The DNA for the CDR3 is TGTGCCACCAGTAGATTCCATGAGCAGTTCTTC. V is TRBV24-1 and J is TRBJ2-1; the D is unclear. Trimming pared 6 bases from V and 8 bases from J, leaving 7 bases between. This CDR3 region has 11 residues. Germline CDR1 KGHDR, CDR2 SFDVKD.

J is TRBJ2-7 and V is TRBV4-1, with 7 positions matching TRBD1. This CDR3 spans 14 amino acids. V gave up 4 bases and J gave up 4 bases; unmatched junction bases: 7. The V gene's germline CDR1 is MGHRA and CDR2 YSYEKL. CDR3 in DNA: TGCGCCAGCAGCCGACCGGGACAGATATACGAGCAGTACTTC. It yields the protein CASSRPGQIYEQYF.

This clonotype was seen many times. J is TRBJ2-3 and V is TRBV12-3 or TRBV12-4; D unresolved. The CDR3 runs 14 residues. The V and J ends lost 2 bases and 6 bases respectively, with 12 bases between them. The CDR3: CASSLLAAEDTQYF. CDR3 nucleotides: TGTGCCAGCAGTTTACTGGCGGCGGAGGATACGCAGTATTTT.

This clonotype was recorded at least ten times. The chain carries TRBV7-6 and TRBJ2-5; D uncertain. CDR1 and CDR2 (germline): SGHVS, FNYEAQ. This CDR3 region has 12 residues. Deletions cut 1 base from V and 7 bases from J, with 7 bases between. The CDR3 nucleotides are TGTGCCAGCAGCTTAGTTGTCCCGACCCAGTACTTC. It is translated as CASSLVVPTQYF.

This clonotype was observed at least ten times. The chain carries TRBV7-9 and TRBJ1-2; D is ambiguous. From germline, CDR1 is SEHNR and CDR2 FQNEAQ (reference sequence). Trimming pared 0 bases from V and 8 bases from J, leaving 10 bases between. CDR3 size: 13 residues. CDR3 sequence reads: CASSLATVSGYTF. CDR3 in DNA: TGTGCCAGCAGCTTAGCGACGGTGAGCGGCTACACCTTC. Full variable domain (rest looked up from reference TRBV7-9 and TRBJ1-2): DTGVSQNPRHKITKRGQNVTFRCDPISEHNRLYWYRQTLGQGPEFLTYFQNEAQLEKSRLLSDRFSAERPKGSFSTLEIQRTEQGDSAMYLCASSLATVSGYTFGSGTRLTVV.

The V gene is TRBV29-1, the J gene TRBJ2-7, with D unclear. Trimming took off 0 bases at V and 4 bases at J, with 13 bases between the two ends. Germline-derived CDR1 and CDR2 are SQVTM and ANQGSEA. The CDR3 extends over 14 amino acids. Here the CDR3 DNA reads TGCAGCGTTGAAGATGAAGGTGGTGGATACGAGCAGTACTTC. Translation: CSVEDEGGGYEQYF.

Worth noting for this clonotype: A much larger clone differs by one base, so this may be a read error. The rearrangement joins TRBV18 to TRBJ2-7, with D unclear. Germline CDR1 is KGHSH and CDR2 is LQKENI. V was cut by 3 bases and J by 4 bases, with 7 bases left in between. This CDR3 comprises 12 residues. CDR3 protein: CASSPGLYEQYF. The CDR3 DNA reads TGTGCCAGCTCACCGGGCCTATACGAGCAGTACTTC.

The V and J genes are TRBV2 and TRBJ2-1; weak D call: TRBD1 (6 bases). CDR3 length equals 13 residues. V lost 7 bases and J 10 bases, leaving 17 bases between the germline ends. Germline-derived CDR1 and CDR2 are SNHLY and FYNNEI. Here the CDR3 DNA reads TGTGCCAGCATCAGGGGCGGCTCCTACGAGCAGTTCTTC. Translation: CASIRGGSYEQFF.

There are many counts of this clonotype. CDR3 sequence reads: CASSQATGGRDTQYF. In nucleotides, the CDR3 is TGCGCCAGCAGCCAAGCTACGGGCGGGAGGGATACGCAGTATTTT. The rearrangement uses TRBV4-1 and TRBJ2-3, with 8 nucleotides matching TRBD2. Germline V CDR1 and CDR2: MGHRA, YSYEKL. The CDR3 length is 15 residues. Unmatched junction bases numbered 6, after V lost 1 base and J lost 6 bases.

This clonotype was counted ten times or more. This chain uses TRBV18 with TRBJ1-1, with a tentative D call TRBD1 (6 bases). This CDR3 contains 17 residues. Trimming pared 6 bases from V and 4 bases from J, leaving 24 bases between. Germline values: CDR1 KGHSH, CDR2 LQKENI. CDR3 bases: TGTGCCAGCTCGCCGACGGCCACCCCGGGGGGCGGCACTGAAGCTTTCTTT. Protein product: CASSPTATPGGGTEAFF.